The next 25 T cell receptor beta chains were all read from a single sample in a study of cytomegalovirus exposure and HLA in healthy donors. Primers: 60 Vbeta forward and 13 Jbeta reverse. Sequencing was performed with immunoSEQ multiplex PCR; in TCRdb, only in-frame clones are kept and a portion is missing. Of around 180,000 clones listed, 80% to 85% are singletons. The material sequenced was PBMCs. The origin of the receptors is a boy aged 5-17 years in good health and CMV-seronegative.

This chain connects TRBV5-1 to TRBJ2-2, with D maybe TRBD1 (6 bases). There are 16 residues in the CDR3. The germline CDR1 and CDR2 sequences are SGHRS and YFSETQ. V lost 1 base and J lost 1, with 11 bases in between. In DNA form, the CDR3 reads TGCGCCAGCAGCTTGACGTGGGGGCGGAACACCGGGGAGCTGTTTTTT. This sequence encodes CASSLTWGRNTGELFF.

The CDR3, as DNA: TGTGCCAGCAGATCTCCAGAGGGCACTGAAGCTTTCTTT. It encodes CASRSPEGTEAFF. The rearrangement uses TRBV2 and TRBJ1-1; D is ambiguous. Germline CDR1 SNHLY, CDR2 FYNNEI. The CDR3 length is 13 residues. V lost 6 bases to trimming and J lost 4 bases, with 12 bases between them.

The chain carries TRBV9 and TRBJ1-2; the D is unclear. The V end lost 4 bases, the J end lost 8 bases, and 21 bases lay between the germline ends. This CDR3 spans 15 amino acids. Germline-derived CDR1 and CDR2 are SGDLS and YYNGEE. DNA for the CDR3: TGTGCCAGCAGCCGGAGCGGGAGCCCCTCAGGAGGCTACACCTTC. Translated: CASSRSGSPSGGYTF.

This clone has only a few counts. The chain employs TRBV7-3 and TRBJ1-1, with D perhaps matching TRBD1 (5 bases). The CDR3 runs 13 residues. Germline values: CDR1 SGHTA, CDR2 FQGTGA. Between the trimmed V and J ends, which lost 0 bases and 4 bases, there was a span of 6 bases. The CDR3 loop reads CASSLTGGTEAFF. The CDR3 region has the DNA TGTGCCAGCAGCTTAACCGGGGGCACTGAAGCTTTCTTT.

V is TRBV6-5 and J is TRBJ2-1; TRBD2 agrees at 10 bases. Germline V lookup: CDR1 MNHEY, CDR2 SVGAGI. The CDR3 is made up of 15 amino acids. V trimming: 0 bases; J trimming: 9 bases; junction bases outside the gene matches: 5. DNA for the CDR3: TGTGCCAGCAGTTACTCAGCGGGGGGGCGGGGTGAGCAGTTCTTC. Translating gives CASSYSAGGRGEQFF.

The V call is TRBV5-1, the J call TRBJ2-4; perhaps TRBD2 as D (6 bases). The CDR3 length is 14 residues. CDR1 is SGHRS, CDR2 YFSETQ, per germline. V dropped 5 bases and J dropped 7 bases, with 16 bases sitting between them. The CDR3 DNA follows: TGCGCCAGCAGTCATACGGGGACTGGGAACATTCAGTACTTC. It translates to CASSHTGTGNIQYF.

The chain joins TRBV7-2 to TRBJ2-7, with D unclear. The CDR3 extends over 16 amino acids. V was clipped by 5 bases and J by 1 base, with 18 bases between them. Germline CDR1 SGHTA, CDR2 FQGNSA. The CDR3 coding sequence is TGTGCCAGCAGCCCGAATTCGGTTTCGTTTTCCTACGAGCAGTACTTC. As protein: CASSPNSVSFSYEQYF.

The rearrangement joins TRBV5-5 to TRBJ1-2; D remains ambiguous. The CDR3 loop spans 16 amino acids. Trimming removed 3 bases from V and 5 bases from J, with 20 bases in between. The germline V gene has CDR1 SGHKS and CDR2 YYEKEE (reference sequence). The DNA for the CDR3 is TGTGCCAGCAGCTCAGGCCGTTGGGTCACGTTGTATGGCTACACCTTC. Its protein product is CASSSGRWVTLYGYTF. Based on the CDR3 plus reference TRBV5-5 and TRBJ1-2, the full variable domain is DAGVTQSPTHLIKTRGQQVTLRCSPISGHKSVSWYQQVLGQGPQFIFQYYEKEERGRGNFPDRFSARQFPNYSSELNVNALLLGDSALYLCASSSGRWVTLYGYTFGSGTRLTVV.

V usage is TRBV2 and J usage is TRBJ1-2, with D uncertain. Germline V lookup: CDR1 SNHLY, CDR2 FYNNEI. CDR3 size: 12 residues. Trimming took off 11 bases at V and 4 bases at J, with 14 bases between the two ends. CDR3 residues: CAFYAGAYGYTF. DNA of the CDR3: TGTGCCTTCTACGCGGGCGCCTATGGCTACACCTTC.

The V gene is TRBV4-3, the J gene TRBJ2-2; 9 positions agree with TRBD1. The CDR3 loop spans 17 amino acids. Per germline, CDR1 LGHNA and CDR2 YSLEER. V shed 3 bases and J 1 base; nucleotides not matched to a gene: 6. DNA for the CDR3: TGCGCCAGCAGCCATCCCCCGGGACAGGGGAACACCGGGGAGCTGTTTTTT. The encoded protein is CASSHPPGQGNTGELFF.

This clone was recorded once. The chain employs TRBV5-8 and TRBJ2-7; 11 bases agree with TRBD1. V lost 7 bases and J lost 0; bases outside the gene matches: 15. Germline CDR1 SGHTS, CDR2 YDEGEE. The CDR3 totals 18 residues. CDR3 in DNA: TGTGCCAGCCGGCGGGACAGGGGGGTTGTATCCACCTCCTACGAGCAGTACTTC. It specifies CASRRDRGVVSTSYEQYF.

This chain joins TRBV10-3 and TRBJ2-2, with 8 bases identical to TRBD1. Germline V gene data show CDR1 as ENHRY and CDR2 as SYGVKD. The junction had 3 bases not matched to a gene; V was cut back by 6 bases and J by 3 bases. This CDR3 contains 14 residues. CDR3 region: CAIRTDRDTGELFF. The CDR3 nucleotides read TGTGCCATCAGGACGGACAGGGACACCGGGGAGCTGTTTTTT.

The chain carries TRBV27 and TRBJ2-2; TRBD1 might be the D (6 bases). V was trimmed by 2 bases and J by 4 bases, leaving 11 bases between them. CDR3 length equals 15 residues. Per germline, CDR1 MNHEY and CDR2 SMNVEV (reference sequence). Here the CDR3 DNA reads TGTGCCAGCAGTTTACGACAGGCGGGCACCGGGGAGCTGTTTTTT. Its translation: CASSLRQAGTGELFF.

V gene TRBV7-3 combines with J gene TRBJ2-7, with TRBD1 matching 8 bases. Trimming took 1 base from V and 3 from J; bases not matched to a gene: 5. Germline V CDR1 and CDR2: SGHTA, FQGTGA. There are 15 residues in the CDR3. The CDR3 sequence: CASSLNPGGFYEQYF. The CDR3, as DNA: TGTGCCAGCAGCTTAAACCCAGGGGGCTTCTACGAGCAGTACTTC. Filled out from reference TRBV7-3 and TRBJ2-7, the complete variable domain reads GAGVSQTPSNKVTEKGKYVELRCDPISGHTALYWYRQSLGQGPEFLIYFQGTGAADDSGLPNDRFFAVRPEGSVSTLKIQRTERGDSAVYLCASSLNPGGFYEQYFGPGTRLTVT.

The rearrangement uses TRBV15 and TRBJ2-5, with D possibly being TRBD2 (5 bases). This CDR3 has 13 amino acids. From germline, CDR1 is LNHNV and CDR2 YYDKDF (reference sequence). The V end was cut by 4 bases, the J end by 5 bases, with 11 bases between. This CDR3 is CATSKGLLETQYF. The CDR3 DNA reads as TGTGCCACCAGCAAAGGACTTTTGGAGACCCAGTACTTC.

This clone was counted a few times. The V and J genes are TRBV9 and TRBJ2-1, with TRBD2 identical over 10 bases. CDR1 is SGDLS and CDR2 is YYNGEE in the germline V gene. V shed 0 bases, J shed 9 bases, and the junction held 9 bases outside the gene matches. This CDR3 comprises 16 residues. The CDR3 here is CASSVVPSGSQGEQFF. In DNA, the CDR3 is TGTGCCAGCAGCGTAGTTCCTAGCGGGAGTCAGGGTGAGCAGTTCTTC.

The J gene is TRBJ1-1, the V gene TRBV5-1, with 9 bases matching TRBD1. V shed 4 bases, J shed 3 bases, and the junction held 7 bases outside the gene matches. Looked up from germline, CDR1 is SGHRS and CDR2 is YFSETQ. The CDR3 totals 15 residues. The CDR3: CASSIVRQGDTEAFF. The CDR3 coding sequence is TGCGCCAGCAGCATAGTACGACAGGGGGACACTGAAGCTTTCTTT.

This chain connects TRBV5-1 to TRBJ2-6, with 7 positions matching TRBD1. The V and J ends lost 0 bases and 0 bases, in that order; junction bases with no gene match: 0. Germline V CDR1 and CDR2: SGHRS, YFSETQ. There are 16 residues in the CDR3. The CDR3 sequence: CASSLAGGSGANVLTF. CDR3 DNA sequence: TGCGCCAGCAGCTTGGCAGGGGGCTCTGGGGCCAACGTCCTGACTTTC.

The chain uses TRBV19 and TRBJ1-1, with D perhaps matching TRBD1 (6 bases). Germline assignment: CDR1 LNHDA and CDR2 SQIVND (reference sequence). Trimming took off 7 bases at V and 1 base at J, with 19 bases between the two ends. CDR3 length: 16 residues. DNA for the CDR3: TGTGCCAGTATCCTCACAGGGATTTATGCGAACACTGAAGCTTTCTTT. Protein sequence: CASILTGIYANTEAFF. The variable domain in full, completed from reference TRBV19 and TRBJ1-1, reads DGGITQSPKYLFRKEGQNVTLSCEQNLNHDAMYWYRQDPGQGLRLIYYSQIVNDFQKGDIAEGYSVSREKKESFPLTVTSAQKNPTAFYLCASILTGIYANTEAFFGQGTRLTVV.

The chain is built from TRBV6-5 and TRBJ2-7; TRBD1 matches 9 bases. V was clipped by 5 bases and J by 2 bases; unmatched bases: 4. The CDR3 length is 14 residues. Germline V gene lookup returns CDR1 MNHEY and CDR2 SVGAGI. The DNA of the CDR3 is TGTGCCAGCAGTACGGACAGGGGCCCCTACGAGCAGTACTTC. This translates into CASSTDRGPYEQYF.

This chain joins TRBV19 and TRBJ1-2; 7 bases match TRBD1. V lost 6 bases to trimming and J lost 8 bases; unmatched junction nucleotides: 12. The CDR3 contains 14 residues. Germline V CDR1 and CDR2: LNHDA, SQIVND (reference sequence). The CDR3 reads CASSGLQGPYGYTF. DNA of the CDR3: TGTGCCAGTAGCGGTTTACAGGGGCCTTACGGCTACACCTTC.

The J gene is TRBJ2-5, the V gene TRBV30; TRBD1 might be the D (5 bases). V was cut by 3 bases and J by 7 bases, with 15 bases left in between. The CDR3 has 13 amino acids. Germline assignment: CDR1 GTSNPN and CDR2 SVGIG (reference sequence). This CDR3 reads CAWSVFTRGTQYF. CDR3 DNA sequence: TGTGCCTGGAGCGTATTCACAAGGGGGACCCAGTACTTC.

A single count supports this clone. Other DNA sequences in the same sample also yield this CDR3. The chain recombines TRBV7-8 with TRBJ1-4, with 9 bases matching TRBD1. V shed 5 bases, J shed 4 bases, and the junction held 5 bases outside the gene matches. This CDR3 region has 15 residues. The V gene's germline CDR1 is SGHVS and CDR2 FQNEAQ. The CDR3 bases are TGTGCCAGCAGCCTCGAGGGACAGGGTAATGAAAAACTGTTTTTT. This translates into CASSLEGQGNEKLFF.

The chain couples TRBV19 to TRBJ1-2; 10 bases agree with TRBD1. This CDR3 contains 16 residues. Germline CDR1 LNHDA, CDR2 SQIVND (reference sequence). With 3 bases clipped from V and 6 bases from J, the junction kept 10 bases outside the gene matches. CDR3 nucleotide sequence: TGTGCCAGTAGTATCCGGGGGACAGGGGCGCCCCATGGCTACACCTTC. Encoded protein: CASSIRGTGAPHGYTF.

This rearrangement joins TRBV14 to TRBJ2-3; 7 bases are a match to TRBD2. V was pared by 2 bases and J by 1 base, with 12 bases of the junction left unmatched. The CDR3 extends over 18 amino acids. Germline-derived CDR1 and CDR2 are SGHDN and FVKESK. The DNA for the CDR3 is TGTGCCAGCAGCCAAAGACTGCATCCGGGAGGAGGCACAGATACGCAGTATTTT. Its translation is CASSQRLHPGGGTDTQYF.